This T cell receptor beta chain was recorded in a study of Ad26.COV2.S vaccination and SARS-CoV-2 variants (dated by TCRdb to the early 2020s). Concerning the study at large: Donors in the vaccine arm were drawn from COV1001, a phase I-IIa trial of Ad26.COV2.S in healthy adults that was multicentre, randomized, double-blind and placebo-controlled. Ad26.COV2.S was given intramuscularly at 5x10^10 or 1x10^11 viral particles, as a single shot or as two shots 56 days apart. TCRbeta repertoire sequencing was used to assess the specificity and breadth of SARS-CoV-2-reactive T cell receptors after Ad26.COV2.S vaccination. A total of 32 samples were included in the TCR-sequenced set, comprising about 20 Ad26.COV2.S vaccine recipients, 5 placebo recipients and 8 SARS-CoV-2 convalescent individuals. Trial participants were randomized into five groups of five, in which low-dose or high-dose Ad26.COV2.S was given once or twice, or placebo was given on both occasions. Blinding of investigators to trial group allocation was maintained during experiments and outcome assessment. Study-wide conclusions, independent of this receptor: The study was not powered for comparison of responses between vaccine doses or regimens. Compared with placebo recipients, Ad26.COV2.S recipients showed higher spike-specific TCR breadth (P = 0.0014). After vaccination, substantial breadth of spike-specific CD8+ and CD4+ T cell responses was reported. Non-spike TCR breadth was comparable between vaccine and placebo recipients, consistent with the vaccine containing only spike. According to the authors, total T cell responses may have been underestimated by the TCR breadth and depth analyses.

This clone showed up just a few times. The clone's antigen remains unknown. Per-base quality was not reported, and no clone a single base away is much larger than it. The treatment or condition label here, explained by the study, means: some 19 received Ad26.COV2.S at low or high dose, single or two shots; 5 received placebo; per-sample allocation not given. Repertoires of vaccine and placebo recipients were sequenced from samples taken on day 63 after the first injection. Between 29 July and 7 August 2020, Cohort 1b enrolled 25 adults aged 18-55 years at one site in Boston, USA. Ad26.COV2.S was a replication-incompetent adenovirus type 26 vector that expressed a prefusion-stabilized SARS-CoV-2 spike protein derived from the original Wuhan strain. TCRbeta CDR3 regions were sequenced with the immunoSEQ Assay. After extraction, genomic DNA underwent amplification by bias-controlled multiplex PCR, followed by high-throughput sequencing. The study's processing was this. To quantify the absolute abundance of every unique TCRbeta CDR3 region, sequences were collapsed and filtered. T cell fraction was estimated by normalizing TCRbeta template counts to usable DNA, with usable DNA measured through amplification of reference genes found in all nucleated cells. Repertoire TCRs were annotated as SARS-CoV-2-specific when V gene, CDR3 amino acid sequence and J gene were exactly matched to a known reactive TCR set. The reference SARS-CoV-2 TCR set was obtained from MIRA and was filtered for enrichment in COVID-19-positive ImmuneCODE repertoires, whereby public or cross-reactive TCRs were removed. Using the MIRA antigens, annotated TCRs were further analysed by specific ORF or by position within an ORF. Depth was the summed frequency of annotated unique rearrangements, while breadth was defined as annotated unique rearrangements over total unique productive rearrangements. Two-sided Wilcoxon rank-sum tests were applied when comparing TCR breadth between groups. The table comes from immuneACCESS by way of TCRdb, which keeps in-frame sequences with V and J called. Part of the clones is missing from these tables; in studies checked, under half for an unresolved V gene and the rest for unknown reasons. V, J and clone size are taken as reported in that table, and D and trimming were inferred from the DNA itself. The sample table holds more than 300,000 clones, of which around four fifths were seen once. The ten largest make up 2% to 2.5% of the sample.

The V and J ends are trimmed by 6 bases and 7 bases, leaving 12 bases between them. Per the germline V gene, SNHLY is the CDR1 and FYNNEI is the CDR2. The CDR3 sequence holds 12 residues, the cysteine and phenylalanine included. Solely the CDR3 DNA is kept, with 36 bases framed from the first base. The rearranged chain carries TRBV2 and TRBJ2-5; the D gene is unclear. The material sequenced was peripheral blood, taken in a trial of Ad26.COV2.S vaccine versus placebo. This TCR was recovered from a person aged 18-65 years who received the Ad26.COV2.S COVID-19 vaccine or a placebo. The CDR3 in this case is CASRLDGGTQYF. The DNA sequence follows: TGTGCCAGCAGATTGGACGGTGGGACCCAGTACTTC.